A selection of T cell receptor beta chains follows, all from one sample in a study of T-cell reconstitution after alpha-beta-depleted transplantation in children. TCRdb used MiXCR to reprocess the PCR reads, holding one entry per CDR3 protein. This table has roughly 200,000 distinct CDR3 sequences, approximately 8.4% appearing once. This material consisted of PBMCs, mostly from graft donor cells, taken 360 days after TCRalphabeta/CD19-depleted stem cell transplant. These receptors originate from a male patient aged 2-10 years who had a stem cell transplant for acute myeloid leukemia, so the T cells may come from the graft donor. The CDR3 runs from the conserved cysteine through the conserved F or W. Fields, in order: CDR3 protein, CDR3 DNA, J gene, D gene, V gene, clone size. The D gene is left open where the match is weak. Clone sizes are given selectively: once, few, many, or a class where the clone is expanded.

CASSAAGGPPYEQYF	TGTGCCAGCAGCGCAGCGGGAGGGCCCCCCTACGAGCAGTACTTC	TRBJ2-7	TRBD2	TRBV7-9	many
CASSLGASINGIGNTIYF	TGCGCCAGCAGCTTGGGGGCCTCGATAAACGGAATTGGAAACACCATATATTTT	TRBJ1-3	-	TRBV5-1	-
CASSEVWGRETQYF	TGTGCCAGCAGTGAAGTCTGGGGAAGGGAGACCCAGTACTTC	TRBJ2-5	-	TRBV2	-
CSAMLGLQMDNYGYTF	TGCAGTGCTATGTTAGGACTTCAGATGGACAACTATGGCTACACCTTC	TRBJ1-2	-	TRBV20-1	-
CASSLGFYNEQFF	TGCGCCAGCAGCTTGGGCTTCTACAATGAGCAGTTCTTC	TRBJ2-1	-	TRBV5-1	many
CASSQDDRQYF	TGTGCCAGCAGCCAAGATGACAGGCAGTACTTC	TRBJ2-7	-	TRBV4-2	many
CASSLVASQNEQFF	TGTGCCAGCAGCTTAGTGGCTAGTCAAAATGAGCAGTTCTTC	TRBJ2-1	-	TRBV7-9	many
CASSLADRADTQYF	TGCGCCAGCAGCTTGGCGGACAGGGCAGATACGCAGTATTTT	TRBJ2-3	TRBD1	TRBV5-1	few
CSVDRGQGDQAFF	TGCAGCGTTGATAGGGGACAGGGGGATCAAGCTTTCTTT	TRBJ1-1	TRBD1	TRBV29-1	-
CSAPTLGESGTDTQYF	TGCAGTGCCCCGACCTTAGGGGAGAGCGGCACAGATACGCAGTATTTT	TRBJ2-3	-	TRBV20-1	many
CASSPNTEAFF	TGTGCCAGCAGCCCGAACACTGAAGCTTTCTTT	TRBJ1-1	-	TRBV18	many
CASRPIGQSSYGYTF	TGTGCCAGCAGACCTATCGGACAGAGTTCATATGGCTACACCTTC	TRBJ1-2	-	TRBV27	many
CSARDQGQGYEQYF	TGCAGTGCTAGAGATCAGGGCCAGGGGTACGAGCAGTACTTC	TRBJ2-7	-	TRBV20-1	-
CASSSSGGLYNEQFF	TGTGCCTCCTCCTCTTCGGGGGGCCTTTACAATGAGCAGTTCTTC	TRBJ2-1	-	TRBV3-1	-
CASSQVPTGGAGGYTF	TGTGCCAGCAGCCAGGTCCCGACAGGGGGCGCGGGTGGCTACACCTTC	TRBJ1-2	TRBD1	TRBV3-1	few
CASEPGTSRSGDTQYF	TGCGCCAGCGAGCCCGGGACTAGCAGGAGTGGAGATACGCAGTATTTT	TRBJ2-3	TRBD2	TRBV5-1	-
CATSYMADQETQYF	TGTGCCACCAGCTATATGGCAGACCAAGAGACCCAGTACTTC	TRBJ2-5	-	TRBV15	-
CASSFPSGSYNEQFF	TGTGCCAGCAGTTTTCCTAGCGGCTCCTACAATGAGCAGTTCTTC	TRBJ2-1	TRBD2	TRBV7-8	many
CASSLVRRGDEQFF	TGTGCCAGCAGCTTAGTAAGGAGGGGCGATGAGCAGTTCTTC	TRBJ2-1	-	TRBV7-2	few
CASSTTGAGAKNIQYF	TGCGCCAGCAGCACGACAGGGGCGGGAGCCAAAAACATTCAGTACTTC	TRBJ2-4	TRBD1	TRBV5-1	few
CASSQDYGGTGELFF	TGTGCCAGCAGCCAAGATTACGGGGGGACCGGGGAGCTGTTTTTT	TRBJ2-2	TRBD2	TRBV3-1	few
CASSQVSATNEKLFF	TGTGCCAGCAGCCAAGTTAGCGCAACTAATGAAAAACTGTTTTTT	TRBJ1-4	-	TRBV4-2	many
CATGGLLPAADTQYF	TGTGCCACCGGAGGGTTGCTACCGGCGGCAGATACGCAGTATTTT	TRBJ2-3	-	TRBV10-3	many
CASSQLLAGGLSYNEQFF	TGTGCCAGCAGCCAACTCCTAGCGGGAGGCCTGAGCTACAATGAGCAGTTCTTC	TRBJ2-1	TRBD2	TRBV3-1	many
CASSFRYTGELFF	TGTGCCAGTAGTTTTCGATACACCGGGGAGCTGTTTTTT	TRBJ2-2	-	TRBV19	many
CSAPTSGGAYIQYF	TGCAGTGCTCCTACTAGCGGGGGGGCTTACATTCAGTACTTC	TRBJ2-4	TRBD2	TRBV20-1	many
CASSLEGRAPYQETQYF	TGTGCCAGCAGCTTAGAGGGCAGGGCCCCGTACCAAGAGACCCAGTACTTC	TRBJ2-5	-	TRBV7-9	-
CASSFRGQGGSPLHF	TGTGCCAGCAGCTTCCGCGGACAGGGTGGATCACCCCTCCACTTT	TRBJ1-6	TRBD1	TRBV7-3	-
CASSLGQEPDTQYF	TGCGCCAGCAGCCTCGGACAGGAACCAGATACGCAGTATTTT	TRBJ2-3	TRBD1	TRBV5-1	many
CARPLHLLETQYF	TGTGCCAGACCGTTACACCTCCTAGAGACCCAGTACTTC	TRBJ2-5	-	TRBV12-3/TRBV12-4	many
CASSQWATDENIQYF	TGTGCCAGCAGCCAGTGGGCTACGGACGAAAACATTCAGTACTTC	TRBJ2-4	-	TRBV7-9	few
CASSFLVGRTNEQFF	TGTGCCAGCAGCTTTTTGGTGGGGCGAACCAATGAGCAGTTCTTC	TRBJ2-1	-	TRBV5-5	many
CASSLQGHGYTEAFF	TGTGCCAGCAGCCTACAGGGGCACGGGTACACTGAAGCTTTCTTT	TRBJ1-1	TRBD1	TRBV7-3	-
CSARGGGAQPQHF	TGCAGTGCAAGGGGGGGGGGAGCTCAGCCCCAGCATTTT	TRBJ1-5	-	TRBV20-1	few
CASSKGRLNTEAFF	TGTGCCAGCAGCAAAGGACGTTTGAACACTGAAGCTTTCTTT	TRBJ1-1	-	TRBV7-6	many
CASSQQGLVRYNEQFF	TGCGCCAGCAGCCAACAGGGACTAGTTAGGTACAATGAGCAGTTCTTC	TRBJ2-1	TRBD2	TRBV4-1	few
CASSEQVVLAGTGELFF	TGTGCCAGCAGTGAACAAGTAGTTCTCGCGGGCACCGGGGAGCTGTTTTTT	TRBJ2-2	-	TRBV2	-
CASSLGEPEETQYF	TGCGCCAGCAGCTTGGGGGAACCCGAAGAGACCCAGTACTTC	TRBJ2-5	-	TRBV5-1	-
CASSLGPGVGEQYF	TGTGCCAGCAGTTTAGGCCCGGGGGTCGGCGAGCAGTACTTC	TRBJ2-7	-	TRBV28	few
CASSILNRGYEQYF	TGCGCCAGCAGCATATTGAACAGGGGCTACGAGCAGTACTTC	TRBJ2-7	TRBD1	TRBV5-1	few
CASSFSGPNNEQFF	TGTGCTAGCAGCTTTTCTGGACCAAACAATGAGCAGTTCTTC	TRBJ2-1	-	TRBV7-7	many
CASSQDLGIRRPQHF	TGCGCCAGCAGCCAAGATCTAGGCATCAGGAGGCCCCAGCATTTT	TRBJ1-5	-	TRBV4-1	many
CSVLLQRPPGETQYF	TGCAGCGTCCTCCTCCAGCGACCTCCTGGAGAGACCCAGTACTTC	TRBJ2-5	-	TRBV29-1	-
CSAIITSGSLNEQFF	TGCAGTGCTATCATAACTAGCGGGAGTTTGAATGAGCAGTTCTTC	TRBJ2-1	TRBD2	TRBV20-1	few
CASSPPGRTYNEQFF	TGTGCCAGCAGTCCCCCAGGACGGACCTACAATGAGCAGTTCTTC	TRBJ2-1	-	TRBV12-3/TRBV12-4	-
CSARSGTGVRAQYF	TGCAGTGCCCGCTCTGGGACAGGGGTTCGTGCCCAGTACTTC	TRBJ2-5	TRBD1	TRBV20-1	-
CASRRGSGGKYQETQYF	TGTGCCAGCAGGAGGGGGTCTGGCGGCAAGTACCAAGAGACCCAGTACTTC	TRBJ2-5	-	TRBV11-2	few
CASSRNQPQHF	TGTGCCAGCAGCAGAAATCAGCCCCAGCATTTT	TRBJ1-5	-	TRBV28	many
CATSNLEQFF	TGTGCCACCTCGAACCTTGAGCAGTTCTTC	TRBJ2-1	-	TRBV7-8	few
CASSSQTSFNEQFF	TGTGCCAGCAGTTCCCAGACTAGTTTCAATGAGCAGTTCTTC	TRBJ2-1	-	TRBV6-2/TRBV6-3	many
CSVKQGAGPNQPQHF	TGCAGCGTCAAACAGGGGGCCGGCCCTAATCAGCCCCAGCATTTT	TRBJ1-5	TRBD1	TRBV29-1	many
CSARHQKYNEQFF	TGCAGTGCTAGACATCAGAAGTACAATGAGCAGTTCTTC	TRBJ2-1	-	TRBV20-1	few
CASSLVLIAGGVDTQYF	TGCGCCAGCAGCTTGGTTTTGATTGCGGGAGGCGTAGATACGCAGTATTTT	TRBJ2-3	TRBD2	TRBV5-1	many
CASSERRGEGFF	TGTGCCAGCAGTGAACGGCGGGGGGAGGGGTTCTTC	TRBJ2-1	TRBD2	TRBV2	-
CASSGFTGYTF	TGTGCCAGCAGTGGCTTTACGGGCTACACCTTC	TRBJ1-2	-	TRBV25-1	many